This paragraph reports one T cell receptor (beta chain). Enrolled during active infection, Seattle patients were then followed longitudinally. Germline lookup yields CDR1 GTSNPN and CDR2 SVGIG (reference sequence). The CDR3 totals 14 residues. V lost 5 bases, J lost 3 bases, and 4 bases stayed unmatched. This sample was included in a study of blood T cell repertoires in COVID-19. The overall study: Researchers got acute and convalescent COVID-19 samples from the United States, Italy and Spain. PBMCs, B-cell-depleted T cells, or T cells were the source of the cDNA or gDNA that made up the material.

Per the authors' pipeline: Reference gene primer amplification gave estimated nucleated cell counts. Sequencing used immunoSEQ multiplex PCR; TCRdb keeps in-frame clones, though not all of them. The D gene and trimming were derived from the DNA, and the V and J assignments and clone size from that table. The table records about 500,000 clones, around 90% of them present only once. The J gene is TRBJ1-5, the V gene TRBV30, with 10 bases matching TRBD1. The sequencing input was peripheral blood. The clonotype comes from a woman aged 45-60 years with COVID-19, enrolled during active disease. CDR3 DNA sequence: TGTGCCTGGGGGACAGGGGCCGTCAATCAGCCCCAGCATTTT. Translation: CAWGTGAVNQPQHF.